The 14 T cell receptor beta chains in this list originate from one sample, sequenced in a study of blood T cell repertoires in COVID-19. The table came from immunoSEQ multiplex PCR; TCRdb's copy has only in-frame clones and leaves some out. The sample has about 170,000 clones, approximately 86% seen once. Source material: peripheral blood. All receptors come from a woman at least 80 years old in a cohort sampled during active or convalescent COVID-19.

The J gene is TRBJ1-1, the V gene TRBV20-1; 11 bases match TRBD1. Germline CDR1 is DFQATT and CDR2 is SNEGSKA (reference sequence). There are 16 residues in the CDR3. Trimming took 3 bases from V and 8 from J; bases not matched to a gene: 14. This CDR3 reads CSASGQGASLSGEAFF. The CDR3 nucleotides read TGCAGTGCTAGTGGACAGGGGGCGTCCTTATCTGGGGAAGCTTTCTTT.

This chain uses TRBV18 with TRBJ1-1; TRBD1 is a possible D gene (5 bases). The length of the CDR3 is 15 residues. Trimming cost V 3 bases and J 0 bases, with 11 bases left between them. Germline lookup yields CDR1 KGHSH and CDR2 LQKENI. The CDR3 DNA sequence: TGTGCCAGCTCACCGCGGACAAGTTTGAACACTGAAGCTTTCTTT. Its translation: CASSPRTSLNTEAFF.

This chain uses TRBV7-7 with TRBJ2-2; 9 nucleotides agree with TRBD1. In germline, CDR1 is SSHAT, CDR2 FNYEAQ (reference sequence). The CDR3 loop spans 15 amino acids. V dropped 5 bases and J dropped 6; count of bases not matched to a gene: 7. Here the CDR3 DNA reads TGTGCCAGCAGCGCCGCCGGGACAGGGCCCGGGGAGCTGTTTTTT. Amino acid sequence: CASSAAGTGPGELFF. Full variable domain (missing parts from reference TRBV7-7 and TRBJ2-2): GAGVSQSPRYKVTKRGQDVTLRCDPISSHATLYWYQQALGQGPEFLTYFNYEAQPDKSGLPSDRFSAERPEGSISTLTIQRTEQRDSAMYRCASSAAGTGPGELFFGEGSRLTVL.

The chain employs TRBV7-2 and TRBJ1-5; D may be TRBD1 (6 bases). Germline CDR1 SGHTA, CDR2 FQGNSA. The CDR3 covers 15 residues. V was pared by 5 bases and J by 0 bases, with 11 bases between. CDR3 coding DNA: TGTGCCAGCAGCGCCGACAGGTATAGCAATCAGCCCCAGCATTTT. This translates into CASSADRYSNQPQHF.

The chain recombines TRBV19 with TRBJ2-2, with TRBD1 identical over 8 bases. The CDR3 has 15 amino acids. Per germline, CDR1 LNHDA and CDR2 SQIVND (reference sequence). Losses at the gene ends were 7 bases for V and 5 bases for J; bases not matched to a gene: 9. The CDR3 coding sequence is TGTGCCAGTACCCAGGACAGGGTGGCGACCGGGGAGCTGTTTTTT. It codes for CASTQDRVATGELFF.

J is TRBJ1-2 and V is TRBV7-2, with D hard to call. V was trimmed by 6 bases and J by 4 bases, leaving 12 bases between them. Germline values: CDR1 SGHTA, CDR2 FQGNSA. The CDR3 covers 13 residues. As DNA, the CDR3 is TGTGCCAGCAGTCCAACTCGGGTCTATGGCTACACCTTC. Translated: CASSPTRVYGYTF.

The V gene is TRBV23-1, the J gene TRBJ2-7, with a possible D match to TRBD1 (5 bases). TRBV23-1 is an open reading frame, and its role is uncertain. The V end was cut by 7 bases, the J end by 0 bases, with 22 bases between. There are 17 residues in the CDR3. The CDR3 DNA sequence: TGCGCCAGCACGGAGATCGCTTCCCGACAGTACTCCTACGAGCAGTACGTC. Its translation is CASTEIASRQYSYEQYV.

There are a few counts of this clone. CDR3 protein: CASRPDISGNTIYF. CDR3 in DNA: TGTGCCAGCCGCCCGGACATCTCTGGAAACACCATATATTTT. The V call is TRBV9, the J call TRBJ1-3; tentative D call: TRBD1 (5 bases). The CDR3 is made up of 14 amino acids. Germline CDR1 and CDR2: SGDLS and YYNGEE. Trimming removed 7 bases at V and 0 bases at J, with 11 bases between.

The CDR3 DNA reads as TGTGCCATTCGAGACAGGGGGCGAGGCTATGGCTACACCTTC. Protein: CAIRDRGRGYGYTF. The genes are TRBV19 and TRBJ1-2; 10 bases match TRBD1. The J segment lost 4 bases and the V segment lost 10 bases, leaving 9 bases of the junction unmatched. This CDR3 is built from 14 residues. CDR1 LNHDA and CDR2 SQIVND come from the germline V gene (reference sequence).

The rearrangement joins TRBV28 to TRBJ2-1, with 11 bases fitting TRBD2. CDR1 and CDR2 (germline): MDHEN, SYDVKM. J was trimmed by 3 bases and V by 6 bases; bases with no gene match: 4. CDR3 length: 15 residues. The CDR3 DNA follows: TGTGCCAGCAGGTCTAGCGGGGGGAGCTACAATGAGCAGTTCTTC. Amino acid sequence: CASRSSGGSYNEQFF.

J is TRBJ2-1 and V is TRBV12-3 or TRBV12-4; 7 nucleotides line up with TRBD1. This CDR3 region has 13 residues. V was pared by 6 bases and J by 6 bases, with 5 bases of the junction left unmatched. The CDR3 sequence is CASRQGFRNEQFF. The CDR3 coding sequence is TGTGCCAGCAGACAGGGGTTTCGCAATGAGCAGTTCTTC.

This clone was seen a handful of times. The rearrangement joins TRBV28 to TRBJ2-7, with D tentatively TRBD1 (6 bases). Germline-derived CDR1 and CDR2 are MDHEN and SYDVKM. V was pared by 7 bases and J by 9 bases, with 16 bases between. This CDR3 is built from 12 residues. CDR3: CASTTLKDRQYF. In DNA form, the CDR3 reads TGTGCCAGCACCACCCTTAAGGACAGGCAGTACTTC.

The chain joins TRBV7-9 to TRBJ1-2, with a tentative D call TRBD1 (5 bases). This CDR3 comprises 16 residues. Germline-derived CDR1 and CDR2 are SEHNR and FQNEAQ (reference sequence). Between the trimmed V and J ends, which lost 5 bases and 2 bases, there was a span of 18 bases. The CDR3 protein is CASSHPGTPANYGYTF. The CDR3 DNA sequence: TGTGCCAGCAGCCACCCCGGGACTCCGGCCAACTATGGCTACACCTTC.

The CDR3 DNA reads as TGTGCCAGCAGTGTACGGGACAGGGCCGGGTACGAGCAGTACGTC. Its protein is CASSVRDRAGYEQYV. The gene calls are TRBV6-4 and TRBJ2-7, with 9 nucleotides matching TRBD1. The CDR3 spans 15 residues. J gave up 4 bases and V 4 bases, and 8 bases lay outside the gene matches. Germline V gene lookup returns CDR1 MRHNA and CDR2 SNTAGT.